This T cell receptor (beta chain) was identified during a study of blood T cell repertoires in COVID-19. Overall study context: Italy, Spain and the United States were the sources of the convalescent and acute COVID-19 samples. T cells, B-cell-depleted T cells, or PBMCs supplied cDNA or gDNA.

Source study methods: Reference gene primers were amplified, and this amplification served to estimate nucleated cell counts. Clones were read by immunoSEQ multiplex PCR, and TCRdb kept only the in-frame ones, dropping some. V, J and clone size are taken as reported in that table, and D and trimming were inferred from the DNA itself. The data contain some 700,000 clones, more than 80% of them singletons. The CDR3 is made up of 15 amino acids. Germline CDR1 and CDR2: LGHDT and YNNKEL (reference sequence). The V end was cut by 1 base, the J end by 7 bases, with 13 bases between. This clone showed up just a few times.

The clonotype comes from a woman younger than 30 with acute or convalescent COVID-19. The sample consisted of peripheral blood. The chain couples TRBV3-1 (or the pseudogene TRBV3-2) to TRBJ1-4; weak D call: TRBD1 (6 bases). CDR3 in DNA: TGTGCCAGCAGCCAAGGCCCAGGGGCCGCTGAAAAACTGTTTTTT. It specifies CASSQGPGAAEKLFF.